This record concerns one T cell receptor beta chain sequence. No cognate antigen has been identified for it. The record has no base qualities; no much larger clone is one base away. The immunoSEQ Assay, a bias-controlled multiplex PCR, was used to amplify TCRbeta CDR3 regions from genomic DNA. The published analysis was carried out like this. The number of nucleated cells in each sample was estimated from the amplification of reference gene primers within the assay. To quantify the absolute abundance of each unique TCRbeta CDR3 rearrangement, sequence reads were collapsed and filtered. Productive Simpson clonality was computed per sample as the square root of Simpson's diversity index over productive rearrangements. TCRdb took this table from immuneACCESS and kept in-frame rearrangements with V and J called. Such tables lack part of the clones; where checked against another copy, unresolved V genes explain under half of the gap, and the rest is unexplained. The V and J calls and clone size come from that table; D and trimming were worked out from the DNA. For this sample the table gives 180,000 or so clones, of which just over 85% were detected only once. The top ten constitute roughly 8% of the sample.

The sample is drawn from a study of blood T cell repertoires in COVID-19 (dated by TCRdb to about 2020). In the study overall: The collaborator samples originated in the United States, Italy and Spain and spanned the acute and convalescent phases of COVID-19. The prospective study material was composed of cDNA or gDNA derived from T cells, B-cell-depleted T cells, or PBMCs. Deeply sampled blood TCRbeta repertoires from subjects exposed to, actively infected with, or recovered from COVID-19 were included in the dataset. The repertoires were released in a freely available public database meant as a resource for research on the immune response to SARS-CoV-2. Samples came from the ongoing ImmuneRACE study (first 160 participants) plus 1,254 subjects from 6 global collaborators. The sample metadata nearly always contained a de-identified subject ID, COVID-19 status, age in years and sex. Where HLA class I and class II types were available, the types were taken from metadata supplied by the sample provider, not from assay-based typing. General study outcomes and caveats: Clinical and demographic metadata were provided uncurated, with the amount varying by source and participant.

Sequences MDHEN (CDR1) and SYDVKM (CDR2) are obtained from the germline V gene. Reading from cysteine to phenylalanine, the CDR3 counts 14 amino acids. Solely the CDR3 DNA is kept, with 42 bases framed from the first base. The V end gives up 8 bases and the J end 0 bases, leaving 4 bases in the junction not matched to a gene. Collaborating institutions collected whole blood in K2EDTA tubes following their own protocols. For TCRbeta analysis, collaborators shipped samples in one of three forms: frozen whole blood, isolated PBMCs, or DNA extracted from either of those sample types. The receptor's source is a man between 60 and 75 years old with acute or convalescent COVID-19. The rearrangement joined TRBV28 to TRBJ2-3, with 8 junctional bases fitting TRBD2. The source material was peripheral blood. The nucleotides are TGTGCCAGCCGGGGGGGAATTAGCACAGATACGCAGTATTTT. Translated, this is CASRGGISTDTQYF.